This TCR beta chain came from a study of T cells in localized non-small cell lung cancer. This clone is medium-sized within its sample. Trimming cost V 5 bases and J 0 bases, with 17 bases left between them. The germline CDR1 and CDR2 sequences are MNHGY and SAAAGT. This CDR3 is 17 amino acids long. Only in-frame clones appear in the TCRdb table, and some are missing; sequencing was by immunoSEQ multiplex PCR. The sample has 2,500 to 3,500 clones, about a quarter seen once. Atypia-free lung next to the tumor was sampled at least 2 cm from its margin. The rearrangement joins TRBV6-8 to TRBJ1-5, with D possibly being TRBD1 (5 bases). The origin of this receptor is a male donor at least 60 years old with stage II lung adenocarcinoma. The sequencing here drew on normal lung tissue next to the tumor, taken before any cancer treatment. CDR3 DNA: TGTGCCAGCAGTGTTTTCGGGGACGGGGTTAGCAATCAGCCCCAGCATTTT. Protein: CASSVFGDGVSNQPQHF.